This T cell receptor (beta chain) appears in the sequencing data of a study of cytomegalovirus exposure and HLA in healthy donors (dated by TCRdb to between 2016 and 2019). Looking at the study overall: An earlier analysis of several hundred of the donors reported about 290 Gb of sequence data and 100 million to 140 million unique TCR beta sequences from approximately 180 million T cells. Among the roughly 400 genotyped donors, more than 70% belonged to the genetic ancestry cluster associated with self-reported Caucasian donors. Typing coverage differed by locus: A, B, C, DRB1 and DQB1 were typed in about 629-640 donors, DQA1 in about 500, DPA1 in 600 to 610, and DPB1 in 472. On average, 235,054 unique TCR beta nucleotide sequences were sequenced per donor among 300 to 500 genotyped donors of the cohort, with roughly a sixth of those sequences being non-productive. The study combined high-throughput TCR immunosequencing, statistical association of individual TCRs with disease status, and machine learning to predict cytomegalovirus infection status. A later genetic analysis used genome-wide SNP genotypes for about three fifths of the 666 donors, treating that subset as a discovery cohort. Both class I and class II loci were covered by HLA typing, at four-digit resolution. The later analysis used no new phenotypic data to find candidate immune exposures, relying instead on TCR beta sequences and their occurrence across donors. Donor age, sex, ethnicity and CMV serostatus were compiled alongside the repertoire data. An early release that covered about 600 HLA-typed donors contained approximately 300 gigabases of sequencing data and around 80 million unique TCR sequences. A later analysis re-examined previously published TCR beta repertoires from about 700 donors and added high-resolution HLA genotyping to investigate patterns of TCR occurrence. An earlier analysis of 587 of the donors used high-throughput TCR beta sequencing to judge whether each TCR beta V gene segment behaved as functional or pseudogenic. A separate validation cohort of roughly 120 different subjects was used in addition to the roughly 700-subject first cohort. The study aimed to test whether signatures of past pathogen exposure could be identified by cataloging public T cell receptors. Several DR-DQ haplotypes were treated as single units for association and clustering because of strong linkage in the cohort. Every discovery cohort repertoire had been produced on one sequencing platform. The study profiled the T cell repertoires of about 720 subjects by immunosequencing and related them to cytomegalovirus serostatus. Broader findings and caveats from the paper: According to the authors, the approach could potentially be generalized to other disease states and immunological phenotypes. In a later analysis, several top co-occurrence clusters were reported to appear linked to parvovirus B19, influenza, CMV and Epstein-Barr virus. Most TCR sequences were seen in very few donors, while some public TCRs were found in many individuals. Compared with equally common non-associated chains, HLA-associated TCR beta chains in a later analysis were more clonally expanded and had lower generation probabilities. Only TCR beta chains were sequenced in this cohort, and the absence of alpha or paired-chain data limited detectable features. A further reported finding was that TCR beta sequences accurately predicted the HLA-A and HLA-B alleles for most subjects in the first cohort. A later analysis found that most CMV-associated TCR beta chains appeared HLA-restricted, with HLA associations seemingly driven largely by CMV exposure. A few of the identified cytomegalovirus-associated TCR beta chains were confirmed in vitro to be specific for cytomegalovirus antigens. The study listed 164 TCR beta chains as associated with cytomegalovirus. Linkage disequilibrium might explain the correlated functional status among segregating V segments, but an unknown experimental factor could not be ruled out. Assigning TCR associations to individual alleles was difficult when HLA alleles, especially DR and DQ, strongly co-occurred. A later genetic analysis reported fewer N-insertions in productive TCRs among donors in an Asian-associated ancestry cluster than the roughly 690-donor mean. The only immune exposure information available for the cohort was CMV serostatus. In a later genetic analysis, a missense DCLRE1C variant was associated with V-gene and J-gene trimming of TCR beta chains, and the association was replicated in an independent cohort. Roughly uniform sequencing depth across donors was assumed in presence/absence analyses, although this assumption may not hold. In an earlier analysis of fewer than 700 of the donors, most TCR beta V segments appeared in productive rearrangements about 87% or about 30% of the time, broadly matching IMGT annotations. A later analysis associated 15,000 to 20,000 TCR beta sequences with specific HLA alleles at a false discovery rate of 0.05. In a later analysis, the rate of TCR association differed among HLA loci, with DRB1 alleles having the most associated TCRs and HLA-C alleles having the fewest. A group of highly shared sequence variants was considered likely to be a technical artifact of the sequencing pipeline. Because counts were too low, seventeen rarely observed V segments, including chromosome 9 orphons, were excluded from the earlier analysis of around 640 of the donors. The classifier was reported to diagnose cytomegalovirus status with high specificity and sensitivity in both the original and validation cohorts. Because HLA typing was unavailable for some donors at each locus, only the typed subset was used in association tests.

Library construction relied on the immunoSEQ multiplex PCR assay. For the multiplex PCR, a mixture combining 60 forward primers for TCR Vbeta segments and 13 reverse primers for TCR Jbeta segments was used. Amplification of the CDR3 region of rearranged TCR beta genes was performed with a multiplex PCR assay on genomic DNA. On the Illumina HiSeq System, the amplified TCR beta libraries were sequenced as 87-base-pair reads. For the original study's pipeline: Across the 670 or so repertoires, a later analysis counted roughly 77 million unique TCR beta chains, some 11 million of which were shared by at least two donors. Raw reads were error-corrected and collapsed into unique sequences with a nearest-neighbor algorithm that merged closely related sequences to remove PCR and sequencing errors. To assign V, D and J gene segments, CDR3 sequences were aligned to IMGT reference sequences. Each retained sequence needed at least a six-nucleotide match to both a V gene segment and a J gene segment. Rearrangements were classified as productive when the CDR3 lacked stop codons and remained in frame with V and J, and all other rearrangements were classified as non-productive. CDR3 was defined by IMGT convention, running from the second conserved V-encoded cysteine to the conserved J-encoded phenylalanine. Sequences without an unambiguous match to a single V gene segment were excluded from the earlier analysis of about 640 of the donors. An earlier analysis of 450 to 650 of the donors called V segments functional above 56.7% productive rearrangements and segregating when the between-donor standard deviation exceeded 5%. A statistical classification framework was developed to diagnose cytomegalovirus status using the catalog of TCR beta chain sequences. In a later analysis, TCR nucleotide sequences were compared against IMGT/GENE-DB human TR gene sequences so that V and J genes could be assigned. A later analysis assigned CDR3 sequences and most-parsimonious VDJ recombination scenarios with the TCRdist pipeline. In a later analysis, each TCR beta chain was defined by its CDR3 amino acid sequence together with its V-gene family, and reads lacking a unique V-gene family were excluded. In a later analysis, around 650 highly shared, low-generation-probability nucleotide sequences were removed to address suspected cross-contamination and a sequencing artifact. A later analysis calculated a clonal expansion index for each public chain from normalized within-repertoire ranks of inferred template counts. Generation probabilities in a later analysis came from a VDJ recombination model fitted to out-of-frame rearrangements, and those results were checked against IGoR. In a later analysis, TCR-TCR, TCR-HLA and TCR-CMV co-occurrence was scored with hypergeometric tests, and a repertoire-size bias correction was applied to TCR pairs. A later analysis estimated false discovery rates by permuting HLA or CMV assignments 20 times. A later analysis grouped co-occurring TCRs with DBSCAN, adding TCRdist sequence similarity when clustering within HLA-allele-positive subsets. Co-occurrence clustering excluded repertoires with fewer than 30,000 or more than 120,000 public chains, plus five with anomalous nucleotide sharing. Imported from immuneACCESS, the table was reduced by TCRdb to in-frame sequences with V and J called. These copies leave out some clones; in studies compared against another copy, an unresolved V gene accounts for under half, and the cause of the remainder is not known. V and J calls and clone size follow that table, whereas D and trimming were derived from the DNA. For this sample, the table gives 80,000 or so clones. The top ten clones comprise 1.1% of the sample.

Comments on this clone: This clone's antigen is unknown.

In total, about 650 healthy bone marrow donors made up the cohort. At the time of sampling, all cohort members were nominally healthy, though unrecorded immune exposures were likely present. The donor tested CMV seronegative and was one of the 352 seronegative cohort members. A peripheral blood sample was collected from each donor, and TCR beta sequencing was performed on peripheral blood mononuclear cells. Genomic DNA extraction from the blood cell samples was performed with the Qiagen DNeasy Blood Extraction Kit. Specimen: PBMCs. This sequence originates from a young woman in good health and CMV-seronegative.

CDR3 loop: CASSFRWNTEAFF. The DNA sequence is TGTGCCAGCAGTTTTCGGTGGAACACTGAAGCTTTCTTT. The rearrangement combines TRBV28 with TRBJ1-1, with no confident D gene call. CDR1 MDHEN and CDR2 SYDVKM were looked up in the germline V gene. Trimming takes 3 bases from V and 1 base from J, and the germline ends sit 6 bases apart. The CDR3 has 13 amino acids, counting the end cysteine and phenylalanine. The DNA shown is the 39-base CDR3, in frame from base 1.